Below are 20 T cell receptor beta chains sequenced from a single sample in a study of blood T cell repertoires in COVID-19. Repertoires were generated with immunoSEQ multiplex PCR, while TCRdb's copy carries only in-frame clones and drops some. The table has roughly 170,000 clones, about 90% seen once. The sample taken for sequencing was peripheral blood. The source is a man in his 70s with active or convalescent COVID-19.

The chain joins TRBV2 to TRBJ2-5; a weak D match, TRBD1 (5 bases). The V end lost 2 bases, the J end lost 5 bases, and 9 bases lay between the germline ends. The CDR3 consists of 13 residues. Germline V CDR1 and CDR2: SNHLY, FYNNEI. DNA of the CDR3: TGTGCCAGCAGTGAAAGGGGCTGGGAGACCCAGTACTTC. It yields the protein CASSERGWETQYF. Based on the CDR3 plus reference TRBV2 and TRBJ2-5, the full variable domain is EPEVTQTPSHQVTQMGQEVILRCVPISNHLYFYWYRQILGQKVEFLVSFYNNEISEKSEIFDDQFSVERPDGSNFTLKIRSTKLEDSAMYFCASSERGWETQYFGPGTRLLVL.

A single count supports this clone. This chain joins TRBV12-3 or TRBV12-4 and TRBJ2-2; no clear D gene. Trimming removed 4 bases from V and 1 base from J, with 4 bases in between. This CDR3 contains 13 residues. The CDR3 here is CASSWRNTGELFF. CDR3 nucleotide sequence: TGTGCCAGCAGTTGGAGGAACACCGGGGAGCTGTTTTTT.

This clone was picked up one time. The V call is TRBV7-2, the J call TRBJ2-5, with TRBD2 as a possible D gene (6 bases). This CDR3 has 14 residues. Per germline, CDR1 SGHTA and CDR2 FQGNSA. V was pared by 1 base and J by 1 base, with 7 bases between. The CDR3 bases are TGTGCCAGCAGCTTAGGCGGGGCCCAAGAGACCCAGTACTTC. Translated: CASSLGGAQETQYF.

Only one count was recorded for this clone. V and J are TRBV5-1 and TRBJ2-3; D call uncertain. V was shortened by 0 bases and J by 0 bases, with 8 bases between the two germline ends. Germline CDR1 is SGHRS and CDR2 is YFSETQ. CDR3 length equals 15 residues. The CDR3, as DNA: TGCGCCAGCAGCTTGGCCGGTTCTAGCACAGATACGCAGTATTTT. Translated: CASSLAGSSTDTQYF.

V usage is TRBV24-1 and J usage is TRBJ1-5; maybe TRBD1 (6 bases). The germline V gene encodes CDR1 KGHDR and CDR2 SFDVKD. This CDR3 is built from 15 residues. V lost 4 bases and J lost 3, with 12 bases in between. CDR3 residues: CATSDRTVFNQPQHF. The CDR3 DNA follows: TGTGCCACCAGTGACCGGACAGTTTTCAATCAGCCCCAGCATTTT.

The genes are TRBV18 and TRBJ2-2; no reliable D call. This CDR3 has 14 amino acids. Germline CDR1 and CDR2: KGHSH and LQKENI. With 9 bases removed from V and 1 base from J, the gap between germline ends came to 12 bases. Written as DNA, the CDR3 is TGTGCCAGTCACCGGCAGCGGAACACCGGGGAGCTGTTTTTT. It codes for CASHRQRNTGELFF.

This rearrangement joins TRBV28 to TRBJ1-2, with 11 positions matching TRBD1. V was clipped by 1 base and J by 7 bases; unmatched bases: 5. Germline V gives CDR1 MDHEN, CDR2 SYDVKM. The CDR3 extends over 15 amino acids. The CDR3: CASSLSDRGLPGYTF. In DNA, the CDR3 is TGTGCCAGCAGTTTATCGGACAGGGGGCTACCTGGCTACACCTTC.

The chain carries TRBV20-1 and TRBJ1-1; tentatively, D is TRBD1 (5 bases). Germline V gene data show CDR1 as DFQATT and CDR2 as SNEGSKA (reference sequence). Trimming pared 3 bases from V and 5 bases from J, leaving 13 bases between. CDR3 size: 13 residues. The CDR3 is CSASPIAGTEAFF. As DNA, the CDR3 is TGCAGTGCTAGTCCTATTGCAGGGACTGAAGCTTTCTTT.

V usage is TRBV10-3 and J usage is TRBJ1-1; 7 bases agree with TRBD1. The CDR3 consists of 14 residues. Germline CDR1 ENHRY, CDR2 SYGVKD. Germline trimming cut 5 bases from V and 2 bases from J; bases unmatched to any gene: 5. CDR3 residues: CAISKDRDNTEAFF. CDR3 nucleotide sequence: TGTGCCATCAGTAAAGACAGGGACAACACTGAAGCTTTCTTT.

The rearrangement links TRBV7-2 to TRBJ1-5; 8 bases are shared with TRBD1. The CDR3 runs 15 residues. J lost 7 bases, V lost 5 bases, and 10 bases had no gene match. Germline CDR1 is SGHTA and CDR2 is FQGNSA. CDR3 in amino acids: CASSTRTGQNQPQHF. The CDR3 bases are TGTGCCAGCAGCACCCGGACAGGGCAAAACCAGCCCCAGCATTTT.

The chain uses TRBV2 and TRBJ1-1; TRBD1 might be the D (6 bases). V was clipped by 5 bases and J by 5 bases, with 15 bases between them. CDR3 length equals 14 residues. CDR1 and CDR2 from the germline V gene are SNHLY and FYNNEI. The CDR3 is CASSLRGGGTEAFF. The CDR3 coding sequence is TGTGCCAGCAGTCTCCGGGGAGGGGGTACTGAAGCTTTCTTT. Full variable domain (remainder filled in from reference TRBV2 and TRBJ1-1): EPEVTQTPSHQVTQMGQEVILRCVPISNHLYFYWYRQILGQKVEFLVSFYNNEISEKSEIFDDQFSVERPDGSNFTLKIRSTKLEDSAMYFCASSLRGGGTEAFFGQGTRLTVV.

The rearrangement uses TRBV9 and TRBJ1-1; 7 bases align to TRBD1. CDR3 length equals 13 residues. Germline values: CDR1 SGDLS, CDR2 YYNGEE. Trimming took 2 bases from V and 4 from J; bases not matched to a gene: 2. The CDR3 DNA reads TGTGCCAGCAGCGTGGGACAGTCCACTGAAGCTTTCTTT. Translated, it gives CASSVGQSTEAFF.

The rearrangement links TRBV12-3 or TRBV12-4 to TRBJ1-2; perhaps TRBD1 as D (5 bases). The CDR3 sequence is 13 residues long. V lost 3 bases and J 4 bases, leaving 9 bases between the germline ends. The CDR3 bases are TGTGCCAGCAGTTTCAGGGAAACCTATGGCTACACCTTC. It specifies CASSFRETYGYTF.

This clone came up a few times. This chain joins TRBV19 and TRBJ1-6; unclear D gene. Germline V lookup: CDR1 LNHDA, CDR2 SQIVND (reference sequence). Trimming took off 9 bases at V and 2 bases at J, with 8 bases between the two ends. The CDR3 spans 13 residues. CDR3 bases: TGTGCCAGCCGGGAGACCTATAATTCACCCCTCCACTTT. Translation gives CASRETYNSPLHF.

V usage is TRBV3-1 (or the pseudogene TRBV3-2) and J usage is TRBJ1-4; the match to TRBD1 covers 9 bases. This CDR3 has 14 residues. Germline V gene data show CDR1 as LGHDT and CDR2 as YNNKEL (reference sequence). Trimming took 5 bases from V and 5 from J; bases not matched to a gene: 3. The CDR3 sequence: CASSAGTGNEKLFF. CDR3 bases: TGTGCCAGCAGCGCAGGGACAGGGAATGAAAAACTGTTTTTT.

The chain employs TRBV2 and TRBJ1-3, with a tentative D call TRBD1 (5 bases). This CDR3 is built from 15 residues. The V gene's germline CDR1 is SNHLY and CDR2 FYNNEI. V was pared by 2 bases and J by 0 bases, with 8 bases between. In DNA form, the CDR3 reads TGTGCCAGCAGTGAAATGGGGGGCTCTGGAAACACCATATATTTT. It is translated as CASSEMGGSGNTIYF.

The gene calls are TRBV10-2 and TRBJ2-2, with D tentatively TRBD1 (5 bases). CDR3 size: 15 residues. Germline V gives CDR1 WSHSY, CDR2 SAAADI. Deletions cut 4 bases from V and 5 bases from J, with 14 bases between. The CDR3 region is CASSVGPSRTGELFF. The CDR3 region has the DNA TGCGCCAGCAGTGTGGGGCCTTCGAGAACCGGGGAGCTGTTTTTT.

The chain is built from TRBV7-8 and TRBJ1-6, with D unclear. The CDR3 consists of 14 residues. Deletions cut 1 base from V and 8 bases from J, with 9 bases between. Germline V gene sequence: CDR1 SGHVS, CDR2 FQNEAQ. The CDR3 bases are TGTGCCAGCAGCTTAGGAGGGAGGGATTCACCCCTCCACTTT. Its protein is CASSLGGRDSPLHF.

The genes are TRBV7-2 and TRBJ2-5; D not resolved. CDR1 SGHTA and CDR2 FQGNSA come from the germline V gene. The CDR3 runs to 12 residues. Trimming took 1 base from V and 5 from J, leaving 5 bases between them. CDR3 region: CASSLVSETQYF. The DNA for the CDR3 is TGTGCCAGCAGCTTAGTCTCCGAGACCCAGTACTTC.

The chain recombines TRBV5-8 with TRBJ1-4; no definite D call. Between the trimmed V and J ends, which lost 1 base and 6 bases, there was a span of 10 bases. CDR1 is SGHTS, CDR2 YDEGEE, per germline. The length of the CDR3 is 14 residues. The CDR3 DNA sequence: TGTGCCAGCAGCTTGCTGGGCTACGATGAAAAACTGTTTTTT. Translated, it gives CASSLLGYDEKLFF.